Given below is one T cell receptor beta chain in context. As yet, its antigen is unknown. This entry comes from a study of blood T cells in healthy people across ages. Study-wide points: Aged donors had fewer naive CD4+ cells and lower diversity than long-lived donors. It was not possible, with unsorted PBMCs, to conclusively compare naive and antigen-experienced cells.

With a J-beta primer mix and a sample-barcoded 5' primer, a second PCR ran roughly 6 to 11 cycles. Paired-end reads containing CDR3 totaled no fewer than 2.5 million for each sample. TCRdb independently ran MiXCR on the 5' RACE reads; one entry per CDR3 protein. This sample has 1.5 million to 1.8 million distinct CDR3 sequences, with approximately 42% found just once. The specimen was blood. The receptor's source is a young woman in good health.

The CDR3 nucleotides are TGTGCCAGTCTGGCCGGGACAGGTCCCTACGAGCAGTACTTC. Translating it yields CASLAGTGPYEQYF. The chain carries TRBV5-5 and TRBJ2-7; 8 bases match TRBD1. The CDR3 contains 14 residues. The germline V gene encodes CDR1 SGHKS and CDR2 YYEKEE (reference sequence). Trimming removed 8 bases from V and 2 bases from J; junction bases left unmatched: 9. Together with reference TRBV5-5 and TRBJ2-7, the CDR3 gives the full variable domain: DAGVTQSPTHLIKTRGQQVTLRCSPISGHKSVSWYQQVLGQGPQFIFQYYEKEERGRGNFPDRFSARQFPNYSSELNVNALLLGDSALYLCASLAGTGPYEQYFGPGTRLTVT.